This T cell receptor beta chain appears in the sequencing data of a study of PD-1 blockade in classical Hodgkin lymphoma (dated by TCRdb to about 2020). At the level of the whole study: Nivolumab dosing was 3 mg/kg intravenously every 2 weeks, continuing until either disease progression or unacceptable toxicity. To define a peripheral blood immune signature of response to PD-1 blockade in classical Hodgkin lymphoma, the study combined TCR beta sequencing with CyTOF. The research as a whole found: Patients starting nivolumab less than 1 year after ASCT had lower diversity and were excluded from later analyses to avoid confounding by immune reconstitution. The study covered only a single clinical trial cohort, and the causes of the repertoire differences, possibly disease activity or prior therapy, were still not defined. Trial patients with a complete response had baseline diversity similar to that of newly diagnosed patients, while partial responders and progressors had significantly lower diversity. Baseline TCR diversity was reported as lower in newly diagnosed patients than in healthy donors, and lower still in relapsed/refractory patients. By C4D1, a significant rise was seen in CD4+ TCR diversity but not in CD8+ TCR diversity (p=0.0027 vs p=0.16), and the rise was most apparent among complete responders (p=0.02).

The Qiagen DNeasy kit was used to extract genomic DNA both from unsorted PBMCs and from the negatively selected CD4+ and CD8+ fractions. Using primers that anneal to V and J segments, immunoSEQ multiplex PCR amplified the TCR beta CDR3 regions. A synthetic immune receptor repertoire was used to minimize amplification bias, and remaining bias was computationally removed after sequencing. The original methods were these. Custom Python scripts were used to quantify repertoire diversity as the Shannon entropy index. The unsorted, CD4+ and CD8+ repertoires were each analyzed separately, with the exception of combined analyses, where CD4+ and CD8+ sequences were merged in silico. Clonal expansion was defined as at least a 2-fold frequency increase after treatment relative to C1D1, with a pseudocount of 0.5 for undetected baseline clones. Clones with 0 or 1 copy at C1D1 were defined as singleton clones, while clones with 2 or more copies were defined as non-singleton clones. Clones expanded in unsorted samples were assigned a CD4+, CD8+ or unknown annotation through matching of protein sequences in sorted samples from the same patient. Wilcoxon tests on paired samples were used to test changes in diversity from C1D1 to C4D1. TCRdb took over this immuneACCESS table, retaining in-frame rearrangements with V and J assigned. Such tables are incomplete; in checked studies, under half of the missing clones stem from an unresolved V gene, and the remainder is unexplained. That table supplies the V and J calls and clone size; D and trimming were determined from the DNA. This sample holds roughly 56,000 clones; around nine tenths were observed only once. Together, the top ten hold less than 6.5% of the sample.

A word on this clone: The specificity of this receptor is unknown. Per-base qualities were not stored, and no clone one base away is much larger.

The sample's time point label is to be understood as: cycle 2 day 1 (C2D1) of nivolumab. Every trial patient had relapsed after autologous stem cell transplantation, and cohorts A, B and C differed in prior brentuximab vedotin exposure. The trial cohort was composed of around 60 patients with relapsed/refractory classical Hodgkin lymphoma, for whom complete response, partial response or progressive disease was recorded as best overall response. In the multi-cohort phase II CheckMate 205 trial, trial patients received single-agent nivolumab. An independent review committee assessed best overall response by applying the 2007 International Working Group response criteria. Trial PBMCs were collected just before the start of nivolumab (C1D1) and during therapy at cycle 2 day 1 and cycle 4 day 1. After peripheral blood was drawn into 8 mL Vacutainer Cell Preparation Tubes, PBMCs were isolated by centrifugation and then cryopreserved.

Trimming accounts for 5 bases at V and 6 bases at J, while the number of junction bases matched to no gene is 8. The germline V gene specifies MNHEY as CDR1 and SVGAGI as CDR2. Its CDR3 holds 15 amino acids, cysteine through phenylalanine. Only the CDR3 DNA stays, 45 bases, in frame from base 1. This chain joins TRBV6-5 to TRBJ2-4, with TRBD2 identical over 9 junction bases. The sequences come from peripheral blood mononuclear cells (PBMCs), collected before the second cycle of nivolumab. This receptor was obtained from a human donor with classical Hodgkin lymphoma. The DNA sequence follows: TGTGCCAGCAGTCACGGGCGGGGGGGCATAAACATTCAGTACTTC. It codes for CASSHGRGGINIQYF.